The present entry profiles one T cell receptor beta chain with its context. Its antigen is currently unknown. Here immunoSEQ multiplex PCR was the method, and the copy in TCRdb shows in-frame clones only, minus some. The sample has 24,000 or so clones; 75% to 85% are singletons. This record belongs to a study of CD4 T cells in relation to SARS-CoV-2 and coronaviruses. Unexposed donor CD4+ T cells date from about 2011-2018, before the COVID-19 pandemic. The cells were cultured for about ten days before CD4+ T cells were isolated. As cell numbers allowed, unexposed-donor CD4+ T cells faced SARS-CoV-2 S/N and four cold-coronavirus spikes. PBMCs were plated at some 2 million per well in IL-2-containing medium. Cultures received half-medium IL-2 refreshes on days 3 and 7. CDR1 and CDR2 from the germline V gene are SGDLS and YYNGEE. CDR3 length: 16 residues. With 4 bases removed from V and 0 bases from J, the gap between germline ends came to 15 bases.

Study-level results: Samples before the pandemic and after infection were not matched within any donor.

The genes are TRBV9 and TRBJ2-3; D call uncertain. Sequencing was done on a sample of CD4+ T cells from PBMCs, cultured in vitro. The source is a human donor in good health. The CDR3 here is CASSPQIMGSTDTQYF. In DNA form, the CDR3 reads TGTGCCAGCAGCCCTCAGATCATGGGTAGCACAGATACGCAGTATTTT.